This T cell receptor (beta chain) was recorded in a study of CD8 T cells in Susac syndrome. Negative isolation yielded CD4+ and CD8+ T cells, and FACS enriched TEMRA cells. An input of about 0.45 to 1 ug of RNA was subjected to reverse transcription using random hexamers. By means of immunoSEQ multiplex PCR, TCR beta CDR3 spanning 54 Vbeta and 13 Jbeta underwent amplification. TCRdb redid the calling of the immunoSEQ multiplex PCR reads with MiXCR, one entry per CDR3 protein. The sample includes more than 85,000 distinct CDR3 sequences, approximately 96% of them seen just once. The clonotype comes from a human donor in good health. Input material: CD4+ T cells from PBMCs.

CDR3 protein: CSASWTGTGELFF. CDR3 sequence (DNA): TGCAGTGCTAGTTGGACAGGGACCGGGGAGCTGTTTTTT. The chain employs TRBV20-1 and TRBJ2-2, with 8 nucleotides matching TRBD1. After removal of 3 bases from V and 5 bases from J, the junction contained 2 bases not matched to a gene. The CDR3 length is 13 residues. Germline V gives CDR1 DFQATT, CDR2 SNEGSKA (reference sequence).